Reported below is one T cell receptor beta chain. This sample stems from a study of quantifying T cell responses using KT2 cells. At the level of the study: TCR alpha and beta constant-region primers primed reverse transcription of RNA.

Each cDNA got a UMI-containing oligo ligated at its 3' end. First-round PCR used four to five cycles and beta primers RC1.1 and RC1.2 covering TRBC1 and TRBC2. Each CDR3 protein gets one entry after TCRdb re-called the UMI-ligation and nested PCR reads with MiXCR. The table lists more than 55,000 distinct CDR3 sequences, approximately 13% of them singletons. V dropped 4 bases and J dropped 8; count of bases not matched to a gene: 4. The germline V gene encodes CDR1 SNHLY and CDR2 FYNNEI. The CDR3 consists of 13 residues. The sequenced material came from PBMCs spiked with cells of the T cell clone KT2. This TCR was sampled from a human donor. This chain joins TRBV2 and TRBJ2-1; 8 bases align to TRBD2. Here the CDR3 reads CASSAGGEDEQFF. In DNA form, the CDR3 reads TGTGCCAGCAGTGCCGGGGGGGAAGATGAGCAGTTCTTC.